This T cell receptor (beta chain) originates from a study of post-analysis software for immune sequencing data. Study observations and caveats: Samples from one preparation batch, clustered by F measure, grouped strongly together. TRBV5-6, TRBV5-1 and TRBV20-1 belonged to a set of a handful of TRBV segments that were more frequent in patients than controls.

Unique molecular identifiers tagged the TCR beta cDNA libraries. Roughly 0.5 million cDNA molecules were obtained from roughly 0.93 to 9.6 million T cells. TCRdb recomputed calls from the PCR reads with MiXCR, one row per CDR3 protein. The table includes about 770,000 distinct CDR3 sequences, about 43% detected once. Points on this clonotype: Its cognate antigen is unknown.

Germline-derived CDR1 and CDR2 are SGHNT and YENEEA. The CDR3 totals 15 residues. V lost 7 bases to trimming and J lost 1 base; unmatched junction nucleotides: 8. Material for sequencing was blood. The V call is TRBV11-3, the J call TRBJ2-5, with 8 bases identical to TRBD2. This TCR was sampled from a girl aged 10 to 17 with multiple sclerosis. In DNA, the CDR3 is TGTGCCAGCACCAAAGCGGGAGCCTCCCAAGAGACCCAGTACTTC. Translated, it gives CASTKAGASQETQYF.